This paragraph covers one TCR beta chain sequence. Its cognate antigen is unknown. This entry is derived from a study of T cell repertoires in aging, cancer and after chemotherapy. Study information: The whole study produced a dataset of about 8.8 million TCR reads. Study results and caveats: In healthy donors, age-related TCR diversity loss mainly reflected lost richness.

A mixed TRB-A/B primer pool amplified rearranged TRB by multiplex touch-down PCR. Via MiXCR, TCRdb re-called the multiplex PCR reads, giving one row per CDR3 protein. The sample includes several thousand distinct CDR3 sequences, 30% of them seen just once. Peripheral blood genomic DNA, not sorted cells or RNA, was the template. V shed 4 bases and J shed 1 base, with 10 bases lying between them. The CDR3 extends over 14 amino acids. The germline gives CDR1 LGHNA, CDR2 YNFKEQ. The chain recombines TRBV4-2 with TRBJ1-1; no clear D. Source material: blood. The clonotype was recovered from a human donor with a blood cancer. CDR3 sequence: CASSREGQNTEAFF. The DNA of the CDR3 is TGTGCCAGCAGCCGGGAAGGGCAGAACACTGAAGCTTTCTTT.